A single T cell receptor (beta chain) is shown here with its context. This entry belongs to a study of control samples from healthy donors and cancer patients. Using immunoSEQ multiplex PCR, the repertoire was profiled, and TCRdb retains in-frame clones only, with some absent. Of tens of thousands of clones in the sample, approximately 84% were seen once. Per the germline V gene, CDR1 is LNHDA and CDR2 is SQIVND (reference sequence). The CDR3 contains 13 residues. V lost 8 bases and J lost 7, with 15 bases in between. V usage is TRBV19 and J usage is TRBJ2-4; D possibly uses TRBD1 or TRBD2 (5 bases each). This clonotype originated in a woman between 50 and 59 years old in good health. Source material: blood. The CDR3 region has the DNA TGTGCCAGTGGATCAGAGAGGGGCAACATTCAGTACTTC. Translation: CASGSERGNIQYF.